This TCR beta chain comes out of a study of cytomegalovirus exposure and HLA in healthy donors. Across the study: As released early, the data held roughly 85 million unique TCRs from HLA-typed donors.

Study-wide results and limits: As a later analysis revealed, the rate of TCR association differed by HLA locus, with DRB1 most and HLA-C fewest. In a later analysis, TCR beta V- and J-gene trimming was associated with a missense DCLRE1C variant.

Whereas donors were nominally healthy upon sampling, unrecorded immune exposures were probable. With respect to this clone: As yet, its antigen is unknown. This CDR3 is also generated by other DNA sequences in the sample.

The study ran its PCR with 60 Vbeta and 13 Jbeta primers. Assay: immunoSEQ multiplex PCR; the TCRdb copy retains only in-frame clones and omits some. The table shows approximately 70,000 clones, with over 70% occurring only once. Trimming removed 5 bases at V and 4 bases at J, with 10 bases between. CDR1 and CDR2 (germline): SEHNR, FQNEAQ (reference sequence). CDR3 size: 13 residues. Sequencing input: PBMCs. The TCR comes from a man in his 60s in good health and CMV-seropositive. This chain uses TRBV7-9 with TRBJ2-3, with D perhaps matching TRBD1 (6 bases). CDR3 in amino acids: CASSGQGSDTQYF. The CDR3 bases are TGTGCCAGCAGCGGGCAGGGGTCAGATACGCAGTATTTT.